The present T cell receptor (beta chain) was sequenced within a study of cytomegalovirus exposure and HLA in healthy donors. This CDR3 region has 16 residues. V was pared by 4 bases and J by 7 bases, with 10 bases of the junction left unmatched. Germline V gene sequence: CDR1 MNHNS, CDR2 SASEGT. PCR primers comprised 60 Vbeta and 13 Jbeta primers. TCRdb keeps only in-frame clones here, not all; method: immunoSEQ multiplex PCR. The table shows 100,000 to 150,000 clones, with 60% to 80% occurring only once. Sequencing was carried out using PBMCs. The chain employs TRBV6-1 and TRBJ1-6, with 7 bases fitting TRBD1. The clonotype comes from a woman between 55 and 75 years old in good health and CMV-seropositive. This CDR3 is CASSAFPGTANSPLHF. CDR3 in DNA: TGTGCCAGCAGTGCATTCCCCGGGACAGCAAATTCACCCCTCCACTTT.